This T cell receptor beta chain was recovered during a study of blood T cell repertoires in COVID-19. Overall study: From T cells, B-cell-depleted T cells, or PBMCs came the material, which was cDNA or gDNA.

This CDR3 has 13 amino acids. Trimming cost V 3 bases and J 10 bases; bases outside gene matches: 5. CDR1 and CDR2 from the germline V gene are LGHDT and YNNKEL (reference sequence). This table comes from immunoSEQ multiplex PCR, and its TCRdb copy is limited to in-frame clones, with some not included. The sample carries 130,000 to 150,000 clones, approximately 80% recorded once. The sample taken for sequencing was peripheral blood. The TCR comes from a man in his fifties or sixties with active or convalescent COVID-19. This chain joins TRBV3-1 (or the pseudogene TRBV3-2) and TRBJ2-1, with TRBD2 matching over 8 bases. CDR3 sequence reads: CASSHLGRGEQFF. Written as DNA, the CDR3 is TGTGCCAGCAGCCACCTCGGGAGGGGGGAGCAGTTCTTC.